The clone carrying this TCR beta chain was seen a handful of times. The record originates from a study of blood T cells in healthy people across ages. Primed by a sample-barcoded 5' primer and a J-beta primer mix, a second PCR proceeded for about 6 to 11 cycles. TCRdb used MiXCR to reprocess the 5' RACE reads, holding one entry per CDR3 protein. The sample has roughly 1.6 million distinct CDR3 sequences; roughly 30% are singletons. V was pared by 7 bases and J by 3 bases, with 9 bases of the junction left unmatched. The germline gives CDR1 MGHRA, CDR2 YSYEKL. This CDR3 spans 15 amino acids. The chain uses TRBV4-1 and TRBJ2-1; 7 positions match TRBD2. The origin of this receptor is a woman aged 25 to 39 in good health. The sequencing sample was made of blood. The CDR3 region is CASMGMRGSYNEQFF. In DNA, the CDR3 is TGCGCCAGCATGGGTATGCGGGGGAGCTACAATGAGCAGTTCTTC.